This T cell receptor (beta chain) was observed in a study of shared clonotypes between healthy human individuals. Study context: The donors, two women and a few men, were aged 18 to 49.

Germline CDR1 MNHNS, CDR2 SASEGT. CDR3 length equals 14 residues. With 6 bases clipped from V and 10 bases from J, the junction kept 11 bases outside the gene matches. TCRdb keeps only in-frame clones here, not all; method: immunoSEQ multiplex PCR. The data show some 1,400,000 clones, 96% seen once. This sequence joins TRBV6-1 and TRBJ2-1, with 8 nucleotides matching TRBD2. Material for sequencing was naive CD4+ T cells sorted from blood. The subset denotes: CD45RA+ positively selected. The clonotype was recovered from a young man in good health. The CDR3 nucleotides read TGTGCCAGCAGCCCCGGACTAGCATCTTTGGAGCAGTTCTTC. Translating gives CASSPGLASLEQFF.